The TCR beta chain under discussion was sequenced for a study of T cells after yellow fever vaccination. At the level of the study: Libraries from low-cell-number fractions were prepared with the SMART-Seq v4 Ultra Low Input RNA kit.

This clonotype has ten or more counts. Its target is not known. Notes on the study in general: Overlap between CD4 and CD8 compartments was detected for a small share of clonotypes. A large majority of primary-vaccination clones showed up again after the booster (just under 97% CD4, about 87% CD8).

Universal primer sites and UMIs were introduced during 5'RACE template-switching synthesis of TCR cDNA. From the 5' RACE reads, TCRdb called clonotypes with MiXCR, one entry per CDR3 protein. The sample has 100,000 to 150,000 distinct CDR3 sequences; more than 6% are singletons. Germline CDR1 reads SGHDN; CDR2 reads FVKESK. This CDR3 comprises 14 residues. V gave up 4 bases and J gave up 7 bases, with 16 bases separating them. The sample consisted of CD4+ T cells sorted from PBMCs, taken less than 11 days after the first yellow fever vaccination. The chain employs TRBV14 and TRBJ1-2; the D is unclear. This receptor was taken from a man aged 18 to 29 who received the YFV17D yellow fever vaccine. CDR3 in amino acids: CASSPGGRVGGYTF. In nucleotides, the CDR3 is TGTGCCAGCAGCCCCGGAGGGAGGGTCGGTGGCTACACCTTC.